This T cell receptor (beta chain) was sequenced for a study of technical replicates of blood from a handful of donors. Libraries were prepared by immunoSEQ multiplex PCR; TCRdb keeps only in-frame clonotypes and omits some of them. The table records about 93,000 clones, about 95% of them present only once. The germline V gene has CDR1 MNHNS and CDR2 SASEGT. The CDR3 runs 13 residues. V was pared by 6 bases and J by 5 bases, with 3 bases of the junction left unmatched. The chain is built from TRBV6-1 and TRBJ2-1, with TRBD2 matching 8 bases. Sequencing was carried out using T cells isolated from PBMCs. The sequence derives from a human donor in good health. The DNA for the CDR3 is TGTGCCAGCAGACGACTAGCGAACAATGAGCAGTTCTTC. As protein: CASRRLANNEQFF.